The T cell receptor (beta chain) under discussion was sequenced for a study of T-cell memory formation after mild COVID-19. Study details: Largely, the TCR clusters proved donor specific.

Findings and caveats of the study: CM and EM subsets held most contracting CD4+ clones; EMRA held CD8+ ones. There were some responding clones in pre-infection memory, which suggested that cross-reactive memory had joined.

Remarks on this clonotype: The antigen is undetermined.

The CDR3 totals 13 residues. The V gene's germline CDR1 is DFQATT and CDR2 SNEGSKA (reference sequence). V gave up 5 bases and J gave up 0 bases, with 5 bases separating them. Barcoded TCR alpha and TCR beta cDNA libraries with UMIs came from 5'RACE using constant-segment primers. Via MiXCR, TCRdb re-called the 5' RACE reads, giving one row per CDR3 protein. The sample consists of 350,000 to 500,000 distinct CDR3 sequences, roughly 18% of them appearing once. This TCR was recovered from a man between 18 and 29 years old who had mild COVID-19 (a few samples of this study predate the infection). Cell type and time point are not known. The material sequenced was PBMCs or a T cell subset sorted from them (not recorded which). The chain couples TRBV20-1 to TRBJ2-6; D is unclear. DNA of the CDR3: TGCAGTGCTTTCAGCTCTGGGGCCAACGTCCTGACTTTC. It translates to CSAFSSGANVLTF.